This T cell receptor (beta chain) was documented in a study of identical twins listed by TCRdb under 2016. Notes on the research overall: The study deep-sequenced TCR alpha and beta repertoires from monozygotic twins, unrelated adults of various ages and cord blood to test whether fetal clonotypes persist. To rule out contamination, replicate twin experiments were performed at different times with different library preparation protocols. Paper-wide results and their limitations: Compared with coincidental sharing between unrelated individuals, out-of-frame TCR alpha sequences shared between twins showed an excess of sequences with low generation probability. Abundant cord blood beta clonotypes had fewer insertions, young adult naive repertoires showed a similar but weaker trend, and memory repertoires showed no such trend. Invariant T cells such as MAIT and iNKT could partly confound zero-insertion analyses, though diverse VJ usage argued against this for most clonotypes. Conclusions relied on cross-sectional statistical analysis, since the same donors could not be followed over many years. Out-of-frame TCR alpha sharing in monozygotic twins was systematically underestimated by recombination models, whereas sharing between unrelated individuals was in agreement with the recombination models. Excess twin sharing in beta out-of-frame sequences was weaker because fewer shared sequences lowered the signal-to-noise ratio.

Library preparation was by 5' RACE. The instrument was an Illumina HiSeq 2000. A universal primer binding site was introduced by template switching, and a unique molecular identifier was present in the final cDNA, enabling accurate counting of TCR cDNA molecules. Specific primers in the conserved constant-segment region were used to synthesize first-strand cDNA for the TCR alpha and beta chains. Each cDNA library was double barcoded, with a SMART-Mk sample barcode plus Illumina barcodes, to control for contamination. TruSeq adapter sequences and Illumina sample barcodes were added in two successive PCR steps. The TCR alpha and beta cDNA libraries were sequenced on the Illumina HiSeq platform using custom primers. The study's processing was this. Raw reads were processed with MiGEC to extract unique molecular identifiers, and MiXCR was used to determine CDR3 positions. Recombination models were inferred per individual with the repgenHMM and IGoR tools using an EM algorithm. Shared clonotype analysis was performed with the tcR package in R, normalizing sharing by the product of cloneset sizes. To study raw recombination free of thymic and clonal selection effects, out-of-frame nonproductive sequences were analyzed. TCRdb handled the public reads itself, with Q25 trimming in fastp and clone calling in MiXCR, and kept productive beta chains. Rows merge per CDR3 protein into single entries with the most common DNA and genes. These V and J calls rely on TCRdb rather than the paper's analysis. Here the sample has around 480,000 distinct CDR3 sequences; approximately 15% occur a single time. The top ten clones comprise 0.4% to 0.55% of the sample.

This clonotype was detected a few times. The antigen it recognizes is unknown. No base qualities exist here, and no much larger clone lies one base off it. The germline V gene encodes CDR1 MNHEY and CDR2 SVGEGT. For this chain, trimming is 6 bases at the V end and 5 bases at the J end, and the number of junction bases without a gene match is 5. The CDR3 goes from the cysteine to the phenylalanine over 13 residues. Only the CDR3 DNA stays, 39 bases, in frame from base 1. Every donor was a healthy Caucasian. The twin cohort consisted of three pairs of female monozygotic twins, all aged 18 to 29 years. CD4+ and CD8+ T cell populations were isolated with positive isolation kits from Invitrogen. These sequences were also reported in another study, on yellow fever vaccine responses in identical twins. The second study also describes: The authors reported that the T cell response to vaccination in identical twins appeared partly convergent and partly personalized. In the study, vaccine-responding T cell clones were precisely tracked in identical twins.

The sequenced sample was CD4+ T cells sorted from blood. This receptor was identified in a woman younger than 35 in good health. Recombination connected TRBV6-2 or TRBV6-3 to TRBJ2-7, with 9 bases aligning to TRBD1. CDR3 loop: CASSRTGAHEQYF. The nucleotides are TGTGCCAGCAGCCGGACAGGGGCCCACGAGCAGTACTTC.